This TCR beta chain was sequenced in a study of shared clonotypes between healthy human individuals. The CDR3 extends over 16 amino acids. Per germline, CDR1 KGHSH and CDR2 LQKENI. J lost 0 bases, V lost 3 bases, and 5 bases had no gene match. Some clones are missing from TCRdb's copy, which holds only in-frame ones; the method was immunoSEQ multiplex PCR. The sample carries over a million clones, approximately 96% recorded once. This clone was observed a single time. The chain couples TRBV18 to TRBJ1-1, with TRBD1 matching 9 bases. The sequenced material came from naive CD4+ T cells sorted from blood. The subset: CD45RA+ positively selected. This TCR was sampled from a man aged 25 to 40 in good health. CDR3 sequence reads: CASSPGTGSMNTEAFF. Here the CDR3 DNA reads TGTGCCAGCTCACCCGGGACAGGGTCTATGAACACTGAAGCTTTCTTT.